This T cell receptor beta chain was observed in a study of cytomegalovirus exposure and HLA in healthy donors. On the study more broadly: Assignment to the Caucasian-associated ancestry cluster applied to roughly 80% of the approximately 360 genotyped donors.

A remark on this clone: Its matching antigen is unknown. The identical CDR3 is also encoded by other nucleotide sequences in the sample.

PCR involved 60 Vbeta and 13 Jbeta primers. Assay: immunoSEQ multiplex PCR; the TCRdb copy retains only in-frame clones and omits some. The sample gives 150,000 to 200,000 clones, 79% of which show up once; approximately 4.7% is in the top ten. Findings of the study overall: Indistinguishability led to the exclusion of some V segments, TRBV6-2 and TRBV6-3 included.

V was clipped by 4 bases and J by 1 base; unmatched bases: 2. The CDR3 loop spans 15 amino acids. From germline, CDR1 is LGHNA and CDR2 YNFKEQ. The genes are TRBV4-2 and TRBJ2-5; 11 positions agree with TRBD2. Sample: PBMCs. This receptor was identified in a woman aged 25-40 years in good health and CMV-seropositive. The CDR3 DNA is TGTGCCAGCAGCCGCGGGACTAGCGGCCAAGAGACCCAGTACTTC. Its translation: CASSRGTSGQETQYF.